The rows below give T cell receptor beta chains drawn from one sample of a study of cytomegalovirus exposure and HLA in healthy donors. Profiling relied on immunoSEQ multiplex PCR, and the TCRdb table lists in-frame clones only, not all of them. The sample contains about 100,000 clones, around 76% of which appear only once. The sequencing input was PBMCs. Every receptor here comes from a man aged 30 to 39 in good health and CMV-seropositive. Both conserved end residues are part of each CDR3. The D gene is left open where the match is weak. Clone size is stated in some rows and not others, as once, few, many or a class when expanded.

>TRBD1|TRBV9|TRBJ2-5|few
TGTGCCAGCAGCGTTGGGACAGGGGGCCTCCAAGAGACCCAGTACTTC
CASSVGTGGLQETQYF
>TRBD2|TRBV11-3|TRBJ2-7|once
TGTGCCAGCAGCTTAAGGGTAACTAGCGGGGGGGGTAGCTACGAGCAGTACTTC
CASSLRVTSGGGSYEQYF
>NA|TRBV19|TRBJ1-4|NA
TGTGCCAGTAGTATCGGCGGGAGATCTAATGAAAAACTGTTTTTT
CASSIGGRSNEKLFF
>TRBD1|TRBV10-3|TRBJ1-1|NA
TGTGCCATCAGTGACCCTGGACAGGGAAACACTGAAGCTTTCTTT
CAISDPGQGNTEAFF
>TRBD2|TRBV6-4|TRBJ2-3|NA
TGTGCCAGCAGCGCCGATCCGGGACTAGCCGTTACGCAGTATTTT
CASSADPGLAVTQYF
>TRBD1|TRBV27|TRBJ1-5|NA
TGTGCCAGCAGTTGGGACAGCCGTCGAGGGCCCCAGCATTTT
CASSWDSRRGPQHF
>TRBD2|TRBV4-2|TRBJ2-3|NA
TGTGCCAGCAGCCAAGTAGCCAGCGGGGGGCCCACAGATACGCAGTATTTT
CASSQVASGGPTDTQYF
>NA|TRBV4-1|TRBJ1-2|NA
TGCGCCAGCAGCCAAGAGTTTAGACAGGATAACTATGGCTACACCTTC
CASSQEFRQDNYGYTF
>TRBD2|TRBV7-3|TRBJ2-1|NA
TGTGCCAGCAGCTCTAGCGGGGGGCGCAACAATGAGCAGTTCTTC
CASSSSGGRNNEQFF
>NA|TRBV4-2|TRBJ1-3|NA
TGTGCCAGCAGCCCAATCTCTGGAAACACCATATATTTT
CASSPISGNTIYF
>TRBD2|TRBV15|TRBJ2-5|NA
TGTGCCACCAGCCCCCGGACTAGCGGGGGGGCACAAGAGACCCAGTACTTC
CATSPRTSGGAQETQYF
>NA|TRBV5-5|TRBJ1-3|NA
TGTGCCAGCAGCCCCACATGGGGGCTTGGCGGAAACACCATATATTTT
CASSPTWGLGGNTIYF
>NA|TRBV6-5|TRBJ1-6|NA
TGTGCCAGCAGTTCCGGGACATCAAGATCACCCCTCCACTTT
CASSSGTSRSPLHF
>NA|TRBV30|TRBJ1-2|NA
TGTGCCTGGAGGCTGAGTGGGGGCTATGGCTGCACCTTC
CAWRLSGGYGCTF